Below are 20 T cell receptor beta chains sequenced from a single sample in a study of graft-versus-host responses after intestinal transplantation. Their target antigens are unknown. Assay: immunoSEQ multiplex PCR; the TCRdb copy retains only in-frame clones and omits some. The sample has 24,000 or so clones, around 80% seen once. The sample here was unstimulated CD8+ T cells sorted from spleen or lymph node cells, taken before transplant. These TCRs come from a human donor who was the organ donor for an intestinal transplant.

The V call is TRBV29-1, the J call TRBJ2-1, with TRBD2 matching 11 bases. V gave up 1 base and J gave up 5 bases; unmatched junction bases: 4. The germline CDR1 and CDR2 sequences are SQVTM and ANQGSEA. This CDR3 has 15 residues. DNA of the CDR3: TGCAGCGTTGAAGTTCCGGGACTAGCGGACAATGAGCAGTTCTTC. Its translation: CSVEVPGLADNEQFF.

A note on this clone: A read error may be the cause here, since a much bigger clone is one base away. The rearrangement joins TRBV11-2 to TRBJ2-7; D gene uncertain. Trimming shortened V by 7 bases and J by 11 bases, and 24 bases separated the two germline ends. Germline assignment: CDR1 SGHAT and CDR2 FQNNGV. The CDR3 spans 14 residues. Here the CDR3 reads CASKLRALHLDEYF. Written as DNA, the CDR3 is TGTGCCAGCAAGCTTAGGGCCCTACACCTAGACGAGTACTTC.

The CDR3 DNA is TGTGCCAGCAGCTTAACGCTCTCTGGGGCCAACGTCCTGACTTTC. It encodes CASSLTLSGANVLTF. The chain carries TRBV7-9 and TRBJ2-6; unclear D gene. This CDR3 has 15 amino acids. In germline, CDR1 is SEHNR, CDR2 FQNEAQ (reference sequence). The V gene lost 2 bases and the J gene lost 0 bases, with 5 bases spanning the gap.

This chain uses TRBV7-9 with TRBJ2-2, with D possibly matching TRBD1 (6 bases). The CDR3 is 15 residues long. Germline V gives CDR1 SEHNR, CDR2 FQNEAQ (reference sequence). The V and J ends lost 1 base and 3 bases respectively, with 9 bases between them. The CDR3 here is CASSLDYRDTGELFF. CDR3 DNA sequence: TGTGCCAGCAGCTTAGACTACAGGGACACCGGGGAGCTGTTTTTT.

This chain connects TRBV4-1 to TRBJ2-7; 10 bases fit TRBD1. CDR3 length: 13 residues. With 3 bases clipped from V and 5 bases from J, the junction kept 1 base outside the gene matches. Germline V gene sequence: CDR1 MGHRA, CDR2 YSYEKL. Here the CDR3 reads CASSQTGGNEQYF. The CDR3, as DNA: TGCGCCAGCAGCCAGACAGGGGGCAACGAGCAGTACTTC.

This chain connects TRBV7-9 to TRBJ2-5; D unclear. Per germline, CDR1 SEHNR and CDR2 FQNEAQ (reference sequence). The CDR3 has 12 amino acids. V lost 3 bases and J lost 1, with 3 bases in between. Written as DNA, the CDR3 is TGTGCCAGCAGCTTTAGCCAAGAGACCCAGTACTTC. This encodes CASSFSQETQYF.

CDR3 loop: CASSDPTSSANSYNEQFF. As DNA, the CDR3 is TGTGCCAGCAGCGATCCGACCTCAAGCGCAAACTCCTACAATGAGCAGTTCTTC. The rearrangement uses TRBV9 and TRBJ2-1, with no clear D. Per germline, CDR1 SGDLS and CDR2 YYNGEE. V was cut by 3 bases and J by 0 bases, with 19 bases left in between. The CDR3 spans 18 residues.

The CDR3 loop reads CASSKAPGQVGYTDTQYF. The CDR3 DNA sequence: TGTGCCAGCAGCAAAGCGCCGGGACAGGTGGGTTACACAGATACGCAGTATTTT. The chain joins TRBV21-1 to TRBJ2-3; the D call of TRBD1 is as the table states it, not checked on the DNA. TRBV21-1 is noted as a pseudogene. The CDR3 is 18 amino acids.

The chain combines TRBV6-5 with TRBJ2-4, with 7 nucleotides matching TRBD2. The CDR3 sequence is 11 residues long. The J segment lost 9 bases and the V segment lost 6 bases, leaving 2 bases of the junction unmatched. CDR1 is MNHEY, CDR2 SVGAGI, per germline. The CDR3 loop is CASSLAGIQYF. CDR3 nucleotide sequence: TGTGCCAGCAGCTTAGCGGGCATTCAGTACTTC.

This clone occurred once. The genes are TRBV20-1 and TRBJ1-2; no definite D call. The CDR3 length is 11 residues. The germline V gene encodes CDR1 DFQATT and CDR2 SNEGSKA (reference sequence). The V and J ends lost 0 bases and 4 bases respectively, with 3 bases between them. DNA for the CDR3: TGCAGTGCTAGAGAGGGCTATGGCTACACCTTC. Amino acid sequence: CSAREGYGYTF.

The rearrangement links TRBV19 to TRBJ1-2; D uncertain. The CDR3 has 10 residues. The V and J ends lost 8 bases and 8 bases respectively, with 9 bases between them. CDR1 and CDR2 (germline): LNHDA, SQIVND (reference sequence). CDR3 in amino acids: CASYRVGYTF. The CDR3 nucleotides are TGTGCCAGTTACCGGGTCGGCTACACCTTC.

The V call is TRBV7-9, the J call TRBJ2-7, with 10 bases aligning to TRBD1. Per germline, CDR1 SEHNR and CDR2 FQNEAQ (reference sequence). This CDR3 spans 16 amino acids. The ends lost 1 base at V and 4 bases at J; junction bases unmatched: 7. The CDR3 region is CASSLEAGQGRYEQYF. CDR3 bases: TGTGCCAGCAGCTTAGAGGCGGGACAGGGGAGGTACGAGCAGTACTTC.

V is TRBV19 and J is TRBJ1-5; weak D call: TRBD1 (5 bases). This CDR3 spans 15 amino acids. Germline CDR1 LNHDA, CDR2 SQIVND (reference sequence). Trimming stripped 9 bases from V and 0 bases from J, with 15 bases between. The CDR3 here is CASQDGDFSNQPQHF. For the CDR3, the DNA is TGTGCCAGCCAAGACGGGGACTTTAGCAATCAGCCCCAGCATTTT.

This chain connects TRBV7-6 to TRBJ2-1; TRBD2 matches at 7 bases. In germline, CDR1 is SGHVS, CDR2 FNYEAQ. The CDR3 covers 12 residues. Trimming at V came to 8 bases and at J to 9 bases, leaving 7 bases not matched to a gene. The CDR3 here is CASSNPGGEQFF. The DNA for the CDR3 is TGTGCCAGCTCCAACCCGGGGGGTGAGCAGTTCTTC.

V gene TRBV4-2 combines with J gene TRBJ1-5; a possible D gene is TRBD1 (5 bases). CDR3 length: 12 residues. The V gene's germline CDR1 is LGHNA and CDR2 YNFKEQ. Trimming removed 0 bases from V and 11 bases from J, with 8 bases in between. The CDR3 DNA follows: TGTGCCAGCAGCCAAGACATACAGGCCCAGCATTTT. It encodes CASSQDIQAQHF.

This chain connects TRBV19 to TRBJ2-1, with D possibly matching TRBD2 (7 bases). The germline CDR1 and CDR2 sequences are LNHDA and SQIVND (reference sequence). V lost 6 bases to trimming and J lost 0 bases, with 15 bases between them. The CDR3 has 16 residues. The CDR3 nucleotides are TGTGCCAGTAGGAGGGGGGGGTTCTACTCCTACAATGAGCAGTTCTTC. Translation gives CASRRGGFYSYNEQFF.

This chain uses TRBV6-4 with TRBJ2-1; the match to TRBD2 covers 7 bases. The trim removed 2 bases at V and 7 bases at J, leaving 8 bases unmatched. The CDR3 sequence is 15 residues long. In germline, CDR1 is MRHNA, CDR2 SNTAGT. CDR3 sequence: CASSDGGGIRNEQFF. For the CDR3, the DNA is TGTGCCAGCAGTGACGGCGGGGGTATCCGTAATGAGCAGTTCTTC.

The chain combines TRBV7-9 with TRBJ1-2; D unresolved. The length of the CDR3 is 13 residues. V was shortened by 1 base and J by 4 bases, with 7 bases between the two germline ends. CDR1 is SEHNR, CDR2 FQNEAQ, per germline (reference sequence). CDR3 sequence: CASSLGQRYGYTF. CDR3 DNA sequence: TGTGCCAGCAGCTTAGGTCAGCGCTATGGCTACACCTTC.

Concerning this clone itself: This sample also contains other DNA sequences that code for the same CDR3. This chain uses TRBV7-9 with TRBJ2-3; TRBD2 matches at 7 bases. This CDR3 spans 16 amino acids. Trimming cost V 8 bases and J 2 bases; bases outside gene matches: 13. Germline V gene sequence: CDR1 SEHNR, CDR2 FQNEAQ (reference sequence). The CDR3 loop is CASHTLAAADTDTQYF. CDR3 sequence (DNA): TGTGCCAGCCATACTCTAGCGGCTGCCGACACAGATACGCAGTATTTT.

The chain uses TRBV5-1 and TRBJ2-2; TRBD2 aligns across 14 bases. The germline V gene encodes CDR1 SGHRS and CDR2 YFSETQ. V dropped 4 bases and J dropped 5; count of bases not matched to a gene: 10. CDR3 length: 18 residues. The CDR3 loop is CASSQTGTSGRLTGELFF. CDR3 DNA: TGCGCCAGCAGCCAGACCGGGACTAGCGGGAGATTGACCGGGGAGCTGTTTTTT.